This T cell receptor beta chain was sequenced during a study of graft-versus-host responses after intestinal transplantation. Study-level information: Recipients across the board were started on anti-thymocyte globulin induction, then kept on tacrolimus and steroids for about three years.

The study, taken as a whole, reports: Recipient marrow contained GvH clones, some of which appeared first in ileum or blood.

The culture paired some 200,000 irradiated violet-dye-labeled stimulators with some 200,000 CFSE-labeled responders. Libraries were prepared by immunoSEQ multiplex PCR; TCRdb keeps only in-frame clonotypes and omits some of them. In the table there are over 8,500 clones, about a quarter of which are singletons. The length of the CDR3 is 16 residues. Between the trimmed V and J ends, which lost 0 bases and 2 bases, there was a span of 14 bases. Germline-derived CDR1 and CDR2 are SGHVS and FNYEAQ. In its sample, this clone ranks as medium-sized. The V gene is TRBV7-6, the J gene TRBJ2-7; D is possibly TRBD1 or TRBD2 (6 bases each). This specimen consisted of alloreactive CD8+ T cells from a mixed lymphocyte reaction culture, obtained before transplantation. The subset: CFSE-low proliferating T cells sorted from roughly six-day pre-transplant mixed lymphocyte reaction (GvH or HvG direction). The TCR sequence derives from a human patient who was an organ donor for intestinal transplantation. The CDR3, as DNA: TGTGCCAGCAGCTTAGCAAGGGGGACTTCTACCTACGAGCAGTACTTC. Translating gives CASSLARGTSTYEQYF.